This TCR beta chain was sequenced during a study of radiotherapy plus CTLA-4 blockade in lung cancer. Study-wide context: In roughly 17% of patients, objective responses were seen; 31% had disease control. Broader study findings: Strongest reported response predictors: early blood clone changes and post-radiation interferon-beta. Subsequent to radiotherapy plus ipilimumab, tumor-derived TCR clones underwent expansion in blood.

The germline CDR1 and CDR2 sequences are ENHRY and SYGVKD. There are 15 residues in the CDR3. V lost 4 bases to trimming and J lost 6 bases; unmatched junction nucleotides: 6. Each patient with chemo-refractory metastatic non-small-cell lung cancer was treated with focal radiation plus CTLA-4 blockade using ipilimumab. For this clone: Its antigen is not known.

Measured with immunoSEQ multiplex PCR; TCRdb has only the in-frame clones, and not every one. This sample has around 72,000 clones, with around 73% found just once. This chain joins TRBV10-3 and TRBJ1-4; the match to TRBD1 covers 9 bases. The specimen comprised peripheral blood, sampled from a patient treated with radiotherapy plus ipilimumab. The clonotype originates from a human donor with non-small cell lung cancer who had a complete response to radiotherapy plus ipilimumab. The CDR3 is CAISVTGGGDEKLFF. CDR3 DNA: TGTGCCATCAGTGTAACAGGGGGCGGGGATGAAAAACTGTTTTTT.